This TCR beta chain was recorded in a study of cytomegalovirus exposure and HLA in healthy donors. General study findings and limits: The authors reported that TCR beta sequences could predict HLA-A and HLA-B alleles. These predictions were accurate for most subjects in the first cohort.

It was with 60 Vbeta and 13 Jbeta primers that the PCR ran. Only in-frame clones appear in the TCRdb table, and some are missing; sequencing was by immunoSEQ multiplex PCR. The data hold 110,000 or so clones, with over 70% observed a single time. Notes on this clone: Its cognate antigen is unknown.

Unrecorded immune exposures were likely, despite nominal health at sampling. The TCR was taken from a middle-aged woman in good health and CMV-seropositive. Input material: PBMCs.

The CDR3 nucleotides read TGTGCCAGCAGCGTAGTAGCGGGGGCCACTTACAATGAGCAGTTCTTC. This codes for CASSVVAGATYNEQFF. The chain joins TRBV9 to TRBJ2-1; 9 bases line up with TRBD2. CDR3 length: 16 residues. In germline, CDR1 is SGDLS, CDR2 YYNGEE. Trimming took 0 bases from V and 4 from J; bases not matched to a gene: 5.